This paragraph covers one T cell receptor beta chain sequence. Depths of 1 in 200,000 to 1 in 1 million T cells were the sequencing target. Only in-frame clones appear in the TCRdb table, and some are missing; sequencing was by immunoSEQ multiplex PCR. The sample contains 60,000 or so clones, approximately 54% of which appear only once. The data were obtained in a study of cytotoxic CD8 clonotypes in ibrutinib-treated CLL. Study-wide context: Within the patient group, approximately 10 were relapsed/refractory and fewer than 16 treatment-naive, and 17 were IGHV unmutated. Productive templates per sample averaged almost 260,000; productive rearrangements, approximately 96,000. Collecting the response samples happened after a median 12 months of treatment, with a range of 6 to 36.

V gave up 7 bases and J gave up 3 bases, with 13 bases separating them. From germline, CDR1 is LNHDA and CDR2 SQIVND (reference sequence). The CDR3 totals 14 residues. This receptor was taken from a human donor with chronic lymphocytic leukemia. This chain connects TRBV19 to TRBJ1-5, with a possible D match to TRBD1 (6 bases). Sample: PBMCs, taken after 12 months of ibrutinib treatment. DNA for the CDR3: TGTGCCAGTACATCAGGGGCCCCCAATCAGCCCCAGCATTTT. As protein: CASTSGAPNQPQHF.